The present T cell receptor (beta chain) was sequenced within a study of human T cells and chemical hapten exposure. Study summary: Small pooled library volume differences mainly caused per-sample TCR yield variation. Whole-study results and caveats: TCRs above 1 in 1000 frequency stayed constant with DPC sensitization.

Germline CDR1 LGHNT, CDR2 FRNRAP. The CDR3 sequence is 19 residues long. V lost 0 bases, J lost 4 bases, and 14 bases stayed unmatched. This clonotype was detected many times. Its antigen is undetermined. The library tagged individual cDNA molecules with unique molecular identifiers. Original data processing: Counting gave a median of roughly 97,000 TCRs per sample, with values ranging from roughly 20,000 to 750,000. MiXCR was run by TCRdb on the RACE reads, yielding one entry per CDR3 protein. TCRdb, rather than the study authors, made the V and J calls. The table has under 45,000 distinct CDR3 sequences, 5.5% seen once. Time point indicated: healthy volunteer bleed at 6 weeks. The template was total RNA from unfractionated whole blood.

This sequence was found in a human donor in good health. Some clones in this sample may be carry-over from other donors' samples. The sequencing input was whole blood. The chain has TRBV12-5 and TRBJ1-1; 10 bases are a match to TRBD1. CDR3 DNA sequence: TGTGCTAGTGGTTTGGTACTAGGACAGGGGGGAAAAGGTGGCACTGAAGCTTTCTTT. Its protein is CASGLVLGQGGKGGTEAFF. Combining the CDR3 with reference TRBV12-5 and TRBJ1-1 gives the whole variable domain DARVTQTPRHKVTEMGQEVTMRCQPILGHNTVFWYRQTMMQGLELLAYFRNRAPLDDSGMPKDRFSAEMPDATLATLKIQPSEPRDSAVYFCASGLVLGQGGKGGTEAFFGQGTRLTVV.